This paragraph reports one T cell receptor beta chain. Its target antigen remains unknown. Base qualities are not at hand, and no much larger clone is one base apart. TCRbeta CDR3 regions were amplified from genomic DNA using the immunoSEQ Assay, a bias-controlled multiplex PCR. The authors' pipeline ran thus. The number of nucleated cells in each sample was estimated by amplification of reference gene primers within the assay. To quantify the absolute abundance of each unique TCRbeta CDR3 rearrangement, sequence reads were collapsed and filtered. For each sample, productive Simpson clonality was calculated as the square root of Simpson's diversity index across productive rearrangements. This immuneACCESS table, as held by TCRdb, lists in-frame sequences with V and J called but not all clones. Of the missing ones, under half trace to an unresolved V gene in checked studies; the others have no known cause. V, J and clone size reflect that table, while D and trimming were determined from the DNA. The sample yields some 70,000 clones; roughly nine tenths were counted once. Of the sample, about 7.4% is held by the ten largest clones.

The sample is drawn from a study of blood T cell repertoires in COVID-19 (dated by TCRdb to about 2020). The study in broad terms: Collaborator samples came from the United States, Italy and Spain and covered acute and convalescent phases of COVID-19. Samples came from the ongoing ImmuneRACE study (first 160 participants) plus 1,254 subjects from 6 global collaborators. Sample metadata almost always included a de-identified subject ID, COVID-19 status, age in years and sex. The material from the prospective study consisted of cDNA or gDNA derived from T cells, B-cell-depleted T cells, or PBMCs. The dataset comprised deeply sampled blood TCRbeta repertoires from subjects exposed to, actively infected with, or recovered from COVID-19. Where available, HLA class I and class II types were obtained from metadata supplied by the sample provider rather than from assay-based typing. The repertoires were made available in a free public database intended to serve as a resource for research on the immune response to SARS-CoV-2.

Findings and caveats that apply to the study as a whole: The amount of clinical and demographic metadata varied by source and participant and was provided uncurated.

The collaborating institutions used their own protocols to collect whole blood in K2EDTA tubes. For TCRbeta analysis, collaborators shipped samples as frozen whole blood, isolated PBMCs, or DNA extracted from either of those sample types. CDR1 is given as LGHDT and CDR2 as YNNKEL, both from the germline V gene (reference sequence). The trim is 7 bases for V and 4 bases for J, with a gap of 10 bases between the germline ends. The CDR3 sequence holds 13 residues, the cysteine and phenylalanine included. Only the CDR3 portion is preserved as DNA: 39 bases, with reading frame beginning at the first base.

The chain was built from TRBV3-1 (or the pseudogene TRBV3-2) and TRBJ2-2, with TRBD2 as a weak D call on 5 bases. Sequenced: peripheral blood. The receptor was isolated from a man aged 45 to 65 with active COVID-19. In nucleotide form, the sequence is TGTGCCAGCACGACCCGGGGCACCGGGGAGCTGTTTTTT. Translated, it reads CASTTRGTGELFF.